The T cell receptor beta chain described here comes from a study of a mutant IDH1 vaccine in newly diagnosed glioma. For the study at large: Onset of vaccination occurred 4-6 weeks following radiotherapy alone, or with temozolomide cycles. The timing of visit V12 was week 35, and that of visit V13 was week 47. Radiotherapy, temozolomide, or both had been given previously, and both were given to most.

Profiling relied on immunoSEQ multiplex PCR, and the TCRdb table lists in-frame clones only, not all of them. The data hold 31,000 or so clones, with approximately 84% observed a single time. About this clone itself: What it recognizes is unknown.

The time point here: week 47, end of study. Alongside topical imiquimod, each dose of vaccine comprised 300 ug of mutant IDH1 20-mer peptide. This sample comprised PBMCs, obtained from a glioma patient whose treatment included an IDH1 peptide vaccine. The source of this sequence is a man aged 30 to 45 with glioma.

The CDR3 region has the DNA TGTGCCAGCTCACCCGGGACAGGGCCCTACGAGCAGTACTTC. This encodes CASSPGTGPYEQYF. The genes are TRBV18 and TRBJ2-7; 9 bases agree with TRBD1. Germline CDR1 KGHSH, CDR2 LQKENI. V trimming: 3 bases; J trimming: 2 bases; junction bases outside the gene matches: 2. CDR3 length: 14 amino acids.